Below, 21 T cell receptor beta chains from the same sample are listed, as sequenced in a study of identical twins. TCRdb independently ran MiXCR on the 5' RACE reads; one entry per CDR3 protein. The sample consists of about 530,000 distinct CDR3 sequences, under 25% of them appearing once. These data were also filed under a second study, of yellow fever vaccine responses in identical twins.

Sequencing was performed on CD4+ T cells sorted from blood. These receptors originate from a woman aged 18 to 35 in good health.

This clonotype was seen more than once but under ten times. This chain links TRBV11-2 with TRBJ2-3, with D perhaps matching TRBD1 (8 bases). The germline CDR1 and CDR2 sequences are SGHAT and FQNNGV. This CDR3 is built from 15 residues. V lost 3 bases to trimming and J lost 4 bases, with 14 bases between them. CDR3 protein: CASSFDRGGADTQYF. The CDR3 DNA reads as TGTGCCAGCAGCTTCGACAGGGGAGGGGCAGATACGCAGTATTTT.

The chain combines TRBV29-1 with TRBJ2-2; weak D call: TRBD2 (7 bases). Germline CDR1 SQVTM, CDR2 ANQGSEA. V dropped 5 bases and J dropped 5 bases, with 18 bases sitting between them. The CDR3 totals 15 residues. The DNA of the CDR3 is TGCAGCGTTACTTCCTCCGGGGGGCGAACCGGGGAGCTGTTTTTT. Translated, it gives CSVTSSGGRTGELFF.

CDR3 in DNA: TGTGCCAGCAGTGCCGTCCTGGATACGCAGTATTTT. This encodes CASSAVLDTQYF. The rearrangement uses TRBV25-1 and TRBJ2-3; no clear D gene. This CDR3 is built from 12 residues. Germline loops: CDR1 MGHDK, CDR2 SYGVNS. V lost 4 bases and J lost 6, with 8 bases in between.

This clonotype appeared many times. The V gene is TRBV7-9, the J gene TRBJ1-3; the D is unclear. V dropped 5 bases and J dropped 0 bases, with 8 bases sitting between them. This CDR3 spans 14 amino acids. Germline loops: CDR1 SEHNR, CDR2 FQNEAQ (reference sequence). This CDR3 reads CASSAGYSGNTIYF. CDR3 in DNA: TGTGCCAGCAGCGCCGGGTACTCTGGAAACACCATATATTTT.

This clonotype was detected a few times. The CDR3 protein is CASSQLRDNQETQYF. As DNA, the CDR3 is TGTGCCAGCAGCCAACTCCGGGACAACCAAGAGACCCAGTACTTC. The chain combines TRBV4-2 with TRBJ2-5; perhaps TRBD1 as D (6 bases). The CDR3 covers 15 residues. The germline V and J ends were trimmed by 2 bases and 0 bases, with 10 bases remaining between them. Germline loops: CDR1 LGHNA, CDR2 YNFKEQ.

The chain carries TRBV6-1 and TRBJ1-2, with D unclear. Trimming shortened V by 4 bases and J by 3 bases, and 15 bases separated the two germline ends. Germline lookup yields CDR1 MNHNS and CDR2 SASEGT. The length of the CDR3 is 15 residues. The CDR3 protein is CASSGTLGVYYGYTF. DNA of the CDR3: TGTGCCAGCAGTGGAACTCTCGGGGTCTACTATGGCTACACCTTC.

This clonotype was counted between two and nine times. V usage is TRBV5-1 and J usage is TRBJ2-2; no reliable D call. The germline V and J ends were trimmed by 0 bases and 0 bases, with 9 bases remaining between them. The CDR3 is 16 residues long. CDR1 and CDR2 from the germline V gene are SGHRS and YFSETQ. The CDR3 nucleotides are TGCGCCAGCAGCTTGGAAGCAGATACGAACACCGGGGAGCTGTTTTTT. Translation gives CASSLEADTNTGELFF.

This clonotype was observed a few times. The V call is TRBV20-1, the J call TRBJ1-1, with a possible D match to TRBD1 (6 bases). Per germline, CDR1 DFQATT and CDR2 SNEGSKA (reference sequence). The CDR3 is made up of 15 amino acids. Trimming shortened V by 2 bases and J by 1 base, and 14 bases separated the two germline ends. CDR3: CSARLGGPGNTEAFF. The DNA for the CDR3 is TGCAGTGCTAGATTGGGGGGCCCGGGGAACACTGAAGCTTTCTTT.

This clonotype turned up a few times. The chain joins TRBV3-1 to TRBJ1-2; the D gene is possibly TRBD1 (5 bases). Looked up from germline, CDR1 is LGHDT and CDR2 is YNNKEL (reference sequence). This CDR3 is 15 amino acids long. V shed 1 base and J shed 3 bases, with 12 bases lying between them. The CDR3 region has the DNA TGTGCCAGCAGCCAAGGCCTTACCAGGGACTATGGCTACACCTTC. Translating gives CASSQGLTRDYGYTF.

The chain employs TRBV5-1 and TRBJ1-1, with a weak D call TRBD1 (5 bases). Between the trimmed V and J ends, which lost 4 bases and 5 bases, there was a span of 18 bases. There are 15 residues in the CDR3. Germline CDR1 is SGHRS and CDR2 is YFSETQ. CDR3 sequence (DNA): TGCGCCAGCAGCCCCTTAGGGGCAGGGAGGACTGAAGCTTTCTTT. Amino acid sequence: CASSPLGAGRTEAFF.

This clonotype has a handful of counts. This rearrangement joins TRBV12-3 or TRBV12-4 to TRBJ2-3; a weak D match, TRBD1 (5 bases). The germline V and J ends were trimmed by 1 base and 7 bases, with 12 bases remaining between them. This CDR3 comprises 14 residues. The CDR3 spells CASSLDRLQYTQYF. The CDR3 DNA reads TGTGCCAGCAGTTTAGACAGGCTCCAATATACGCAGTATTTT.

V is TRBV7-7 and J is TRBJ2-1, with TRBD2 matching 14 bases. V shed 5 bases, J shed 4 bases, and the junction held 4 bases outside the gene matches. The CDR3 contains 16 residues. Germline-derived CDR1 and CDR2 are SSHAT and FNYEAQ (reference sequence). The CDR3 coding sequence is TGTGCCAGCAGCGCGGGACTAGCGGGGGTATACAATGAGCAGTTCTTC. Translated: CASSAGLAGVYNEQFF. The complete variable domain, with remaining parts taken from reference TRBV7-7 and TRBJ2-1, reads GAGVSQSPRYKVTKRGQDVTLRCDPISSHATLYWYQQALGQGPEFLTYFNYEAQPDKSGLPSDRFSAERPEGSISTLTIQRTEQRDSAMYRCASSAGLAGVYNEQFFGPGTRLTVL.

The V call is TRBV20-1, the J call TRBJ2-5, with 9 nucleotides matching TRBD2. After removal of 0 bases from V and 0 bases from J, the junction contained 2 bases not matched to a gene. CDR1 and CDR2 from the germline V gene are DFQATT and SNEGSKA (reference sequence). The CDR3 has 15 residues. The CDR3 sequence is CSARELAGNQETQYF. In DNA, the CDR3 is TGCAGTGCTAGAGAGCTAGCGGGGAACCAAGAGACCCAGTACTTC.

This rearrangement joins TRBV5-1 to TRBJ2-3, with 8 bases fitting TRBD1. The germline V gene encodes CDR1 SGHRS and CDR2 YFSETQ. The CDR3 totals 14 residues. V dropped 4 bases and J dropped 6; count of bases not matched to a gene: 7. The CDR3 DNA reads TGCGCCAGCAGCGACAGCCCAGGGGGCGATACGCAGTATTTT. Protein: CASSDSPGGDTQYF.

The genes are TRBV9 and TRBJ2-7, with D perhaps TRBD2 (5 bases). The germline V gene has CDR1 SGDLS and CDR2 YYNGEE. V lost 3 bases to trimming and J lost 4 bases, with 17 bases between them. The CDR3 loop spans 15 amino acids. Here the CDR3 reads CASSATLGERYEQYF. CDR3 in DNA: TGTGCCAGCAGCGCGACCCTTGGGGAGCGGTACGAGCAGTACTTC.

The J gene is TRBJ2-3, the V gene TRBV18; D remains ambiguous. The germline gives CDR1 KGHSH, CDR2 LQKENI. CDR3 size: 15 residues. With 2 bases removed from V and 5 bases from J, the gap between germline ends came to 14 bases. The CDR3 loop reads CASSPTWANGDTQYF. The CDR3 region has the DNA TGTGCCAGCTCACCAACTTGGGCGAACGGAGATACGCAGTATTTT.

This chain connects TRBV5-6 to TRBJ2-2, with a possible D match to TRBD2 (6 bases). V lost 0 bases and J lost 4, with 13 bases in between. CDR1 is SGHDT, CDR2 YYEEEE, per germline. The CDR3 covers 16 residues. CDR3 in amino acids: CASSLVGGRRTGELFF. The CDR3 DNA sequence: TGTGCCAGCAGCTTGGTGGGGGGTCGGCGCACCGGGGAGCTGTTTTTT.

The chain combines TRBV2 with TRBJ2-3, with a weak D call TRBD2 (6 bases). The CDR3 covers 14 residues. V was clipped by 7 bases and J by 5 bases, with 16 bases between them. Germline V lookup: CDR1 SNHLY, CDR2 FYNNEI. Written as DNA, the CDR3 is TGTGCCAGCAAAGGGGCGGGATTGATAGATACGCAGTATTTT. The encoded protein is CASKGAGLIDTQYF.

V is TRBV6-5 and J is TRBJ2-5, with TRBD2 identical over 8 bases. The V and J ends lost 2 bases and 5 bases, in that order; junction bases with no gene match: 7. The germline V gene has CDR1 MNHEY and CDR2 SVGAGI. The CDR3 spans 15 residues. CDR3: CASSYGAGAGETQYF. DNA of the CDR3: TGTGCCAGCAGTTACGGAGCGGGGGCTGGGGAGACCCAGTACTTC.

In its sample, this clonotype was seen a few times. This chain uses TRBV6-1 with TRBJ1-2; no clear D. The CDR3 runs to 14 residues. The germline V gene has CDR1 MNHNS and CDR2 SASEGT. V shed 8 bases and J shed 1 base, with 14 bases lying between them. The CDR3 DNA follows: TGTGCCAGCTGTCGGGCGGAGCTTAACTATGGCTACACCTTC. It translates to CASCRAELNYGYTF.

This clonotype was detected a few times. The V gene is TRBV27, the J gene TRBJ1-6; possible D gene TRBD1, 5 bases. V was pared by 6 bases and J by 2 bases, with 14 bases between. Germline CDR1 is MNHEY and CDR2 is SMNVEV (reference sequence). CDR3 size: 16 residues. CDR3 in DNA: TGTGCCAGCAGATTCACCGGGACGGCCTATAATTCACCCCTCCACTTT. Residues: CASRFTGTAYNSPLHF.